This entry features one T cell receptor beta chain sequence. Its antigen remains unknown. The data stem from a study of beta chain features in type 1 diabetes. Study in general: Sorted cells, some 110 million in number, were examined across all samples.

Notes on the study in general: Moderate but significant shortening of TCRB CDR3s was recorded in all four CD4+ subsets from Type 1 diabetes patients.

Expressed TCRB transcripts got sequenced, as all isolated RNA was reverse transcribed. Repertoires were generated with immunoSEQ multiplex PCR, while TCRdb's copy carries only in-frame clones and drops some. The table lists about 370,000 clones, around 10% of them singletons. CDR3 size: 14 residues. V was shortened by 5 bases and J by 3 bases, with 14 bases between the two germline ends. Per germline, CDR1 SGHAT and CDR2 FQNNGV. The rearrangement joins TRBV11-2 to TRBJ2-7, with D perhaps matching TRBD1 (5 bases). Sequencing used central memory CD4+ T cells from blood. The clonotype comes from a man aged 30-40 years with type 1 diabetes. The CDR3 nucleotides are TGTGCCAGCAGCCGAGAAACAGGCGTCTACGAGCAGTACTTC. Protein: CASSRETGVYEQYF.